This is a list of T cell receptor beta chains from one sample in a study of Graves' ophthalmopathy and Graves' hyperthyroidism. In TCRdb, the multiplex PCR reads were re-called with MiXCR into one record per CDR3 protein. The sample holds about 480,000 distinct CDR3 sequences, about an eighth seen once. Sequenced input: blood. The source is a woman aged 25 to 45 with Graves' ophthalmopathy. Both conserved end residues are part of each CDR3. The D gene is left open where the match is weak. Clone size is not always given. Where it is, it says once, few, many or a class for expanded clones.

.	16	TRBV6-4	TRBJ1-5	many	TGTGCCAGCAGACTGACAGTTTACTTTAGCAATCAGCCCCAGCATTTT	CASRLTVYFSNQPQHF
.	14	TRBV7-8	TRBJ2-7	.	TGTGCCAGCAGCTCGGACAGCGCTTCTGACGAGCAGTACTTC	CASSSDSASDEQYF
TRBD1	14	TRBV20-1	TRBJ1-2	once	TGCAGTGCTAGACCGACAGGGTCTAACTATGGCTACACCTTC	CSARPTGSNYGYTF
.	17	TRBV27	TRBJ2-2	many	TGTGCCAGCAGTTTCAGGACGGGATTTGGTGGGGCCGGGGAGCTGTTTTTT	CASSFRTGFGGAGELFF
.	14	TRBV5-1	TRBJ2-7	many	TGCGCCAGCAGCTTTGACAGGTTCGCCTACGAGCAGTACTTC	CASSFDRFAYEQYF
.	14	TRBV3-1	TRBJ2-7	many	TGTGCCAGCAGCCAAGGGCAGGTCGTATACGAGCAGTACTTC	CASSQGQVVYEQYF
TRBD1	16	TRBV19	TRBJ1-1	many	TGTGCCAGTAGTAGGGTCCCCGGGACAGGGGCCACTGAAGCTTTCTTT	CASSRVPGTGATEAFF
.	16	TRBV7-6	TRBJ2-2	.	TGTGCCAGCAGCCACGGCCCGGGGCGAAGCACCGGGGAGCTGTTTTTT	CASSHGPGRSTGELFF
.	15	TRBV5-1	TRBJ2-5	many	TGCGCCAGCAGCGTAGCAATGCTGGAAAAAGAGACCCAGTACTTC	CASSVAMLEKETQYF
.	16	TRBV30	TRBJ1-1	.	TGTGCCTGGAGTCAGGGGCCGGCCTTAGCGAACACTGAAGCTTTCTTT	CAWSQGPALANTEAFF
.	12	TRBV5-1	TRBJ2-5	many	TGCGCCAGCAGGGGGCTGGGAGAGACCCAGTACTTC	CASRGLGETQYF